This T cell receptor beta chain was recorded in a study of T-cell reconstitution after alpha-beta-depleted transplantation in children. This clonotype was detected ten times or more. A TCRbeta library incorporating unique molecular identifiers was prepared. TCRdb re-derived calls from the PCR reads in MiXCR, one entry per CDR3 protein. The top ten clones hold around 2.4% of a sample with about 72,000 distinct CDR3 sequences, around 6.6% of them seen once. Germline V gene sequence: CDR1 SQVTM, CDR2 ANQGSEA. Trimming left V 4 bases short and J 5 bases short, with 15 bases between. The CDR3 spans 13 residues.

This rearrangement joins TRBV29-1 to TRBJ2-7; D tentatively reads TRBD1 or TRBD2 (6 bases each). The sequence derives from a human donor who donated a stem cell graft to a child with acute lymphoblastic leukemia. Sequencing was performed on PBMCs from the stem cell graft donor, taken from the stem cell graft. The CDR3 DNA sequence: TGCAGCGTTGTTCGGGGGCCATCCCACGAGCAGTACTTC. It encodes CSVVRGPSHEQYF.